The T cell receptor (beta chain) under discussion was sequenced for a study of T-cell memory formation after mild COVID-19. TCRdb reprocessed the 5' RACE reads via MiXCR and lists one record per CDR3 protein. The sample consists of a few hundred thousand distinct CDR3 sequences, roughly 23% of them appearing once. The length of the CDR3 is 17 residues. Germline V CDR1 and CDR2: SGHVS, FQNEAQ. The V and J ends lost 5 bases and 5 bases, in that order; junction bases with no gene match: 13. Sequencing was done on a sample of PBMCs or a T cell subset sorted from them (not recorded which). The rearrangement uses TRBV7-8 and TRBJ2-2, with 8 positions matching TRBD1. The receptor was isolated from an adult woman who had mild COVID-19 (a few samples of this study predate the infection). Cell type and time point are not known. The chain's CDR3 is CASSVTGTGPPTGELFF. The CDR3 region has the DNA TGTGCCAGCAGCGTAACGGGGACAGGCCCCCCTACCGGGGAGCTGTTTTTT.